This T cell receptor (beta chain) was observed in a study of sequential checkpoint blockade in melanoma. About the study: TCRβ was sequenced from DNA of 91 pretreatment tumors. Twenty-two patients had tumor biopsies before treatment and at week 13. Regarding the study as a whole: For nivolumab-first patients, baseline tumor clonality was associated with response.

Some clones are missing from TCRdb's copy, which holds only in-frame ones; the method was immunoSEQ multiplex PCR. This sample yields some 7,000 clones, of which about a quarter are seen a single time; around a tenth belongs to the top ten. As for treatment: randomized to nivolumab then ipilimumab (arm A) or the reverse (arm B). Patients had received no earlier DNA-damaging chemotherapy. Ten or more counts support this clone. Antigen unknown. The V gene lost 4 bases and the J gene lost 2 bases, with 11 bases spanning the gap. Looked up from germline, CDR1 is SGHNT and CDR2 is YENEEA. This CDR3 region has 15 residues.

This receptor was taken from a human donor with melanoma. This chain uses TRBV11-3 with TRBJ1-4, with a weak D call TRBD1 (6 bases). The material was tumor tissue (inferred from file names), obtained from a patient given nivolumab and ipilimumab in sequence. Here the CDR3 reads CASSSQGNTNEKLFF. CDR3 coding DNA: TGTGCCAGCAGCTCACAGGGTAACACTAATGAAAAACTGTTTTTT.